The 30 T cell receptor beta chains below come from one sample, sequenced in a study of OX40 agonist ivuxolimab in advanced cancers. TCRdb's table, derived via immunoSEQ multiplex PCR, lists solely in-frame clones and lacks some. The sample has fewer than 70,000 clones; around 78% are singletons. Source: CD4+ or CD8+ T cells sorted from blood, taken in a trial of the OX40 agonist ivuxolimab. The receptors stem from an adult with an advanced solid tumor such as melanoma, head and neck, liver or kidney cancer.

The chain recombines TRBV6-5 with TRBJ2-3; 8 bases are a match to TRBD1. From germline, CDR1 is MNHEY and CDR2 SVGAGI. After removal of 6 bases from V and 10 bases from J, the junction contained 6 bases not matched to a gene. The length of the CDR3 is 12 residues. The CDR3 DNA sequence: TGTGCCAGCAGAGACAGGGGCGGTCCGCAGTATTTT. This gives the protein CASRDRGGPQYF.

The table lists this clone with a few counts. The chain employs TRBV2 and TRBJ1-1; TRBD1 is a possible D gene (5 bases). Looked up from germline, CDR1 is SNHLY and CDR2 is FYNNEI. CDR3 size: 15 residues. Deletions cut 5 bases from V and 4 bases from J, with 17 bases between. Here the CDR3 DNA reads TGTGCCAGCAGTCCAACCTCAGGGACCGGCACTGAAGCTTTCTTT. This codes for CASSPTSGTGTEAFF.

This CDR3 reads CASSFLSGSYEQYF. The CDR3 DNA reads TGCGCCAGCAGCTTCCTGTCAGGCTCCTACGAGCAGTACTTC. The chain is built from TRBV5-1 and TRBJ2-7; no definite D call. This CDR3 contains 14 residues. Per the germline V gene, CDR1 is SGHRS and CDR2 is YFSETQ. Trimming pared 2 bases from V and 0 bases from J, leaving 9 bases between.

CDR3 protein: CASSPLSDREAFF. The CDR3 coding sequence is TGTGCCAGCTCACCACTCAGCGACAGAGAAGCTTTCTTT. The chain combines TRBV18 with TRBJ1-1; tentative D call: TRBD1 (5 bases). CDR1 and CDR2 (germline): KGHSH, LQKENI. The ends were cut back, 1 base at V and 8 bases at J, with 11 bases in the middle. The CDR3 length is 13 residues.

V usage is TRBV11-1 and J usage is TRBJ2-1; a possible D gene is TRBD1 (5 bases). This CDR3 has 14 residues. The germline CDR1 and CDR2 sequences are SGHAT and FQDESV (reference sequence). Trimming shortened V by 5 bases and J by 7 bases, and 15 bases separated the two germline ends. The CDR3 region has the DNA TGTGCCAGCAGCGCCCGGACATCGGTTAATGAGCAGTTCTTC. This translates into CASSARTSVNEQFF.

V and J are TRBV29-1 and TRBJ2-7; D might be TRBD1 or TRBD2, each matching 5 bases. The germline CDR1 and CDR2 sequences are SQVTM and ANQGSEA. Trimming removed 4 bases from V and 2 bases from J, with 15 bases in between. This CDR3 is 14 amino acids long. The CDR3 region has the DNA TGCAGCGTTGTCCCAGTCTTGGGGGCCTACGAGCAGTACTTC. This encodes CSVVPVLGAYEQYF.

This clone was detected a few times. In nucleotides, the CDR3 is TGTGCCAGCAGCTTGTGGGCAGGGAGTGGCAATCAGCCCCAGCATTTT. Translated: CASSLWAGSGNQPQHF. The chain joins TRBV5-6 to TRBJ1-5, with D tentatively TRBD1 (5 bases). The CDR3 is 16 residues long. The germline V gene encodes CDR1 SGHDT and CDR2 YYEEEE. V lost 1 base and J 2 bases, leaving 13 bases between the germline ends.

The chain couples TRBV19 to TRBJ1-6; D ambiguous. Trimming stripped 7 bases from V and 0 bases from J, with 7 bases between. CDR3 length: 14 amino acids. CDR1 is LNHDA, CDR2 SQIVND, per germline (reference sequence). Here the CDR3 reads CASTAFSYNSPLHF. The CDR3 DNA sequence: TGTGCCAGTACAGCGTTCTCCTATAATTCACCCCTCCACTTT.

The chain links TRBV19 to TRBJ1-5; weak D call: TRBD1 (6 bases). CDR3 size: 14 residues. The V end lost 1 base, the J end lost 9 bases, and 13 bases lay between the germline ends. Germline lookup yields CDR1 LNHDA and CDR2 SQIVND (reference sequence). The CDR3 is CASSIGGPRGPQHF. The CDR3 coding sequence is TGTGCCAGTAGTATAGGGGGGCCCCGCGGGCCCCAGCATTTT.

The table lists this clone with a few counts. This chain joins TRBV11-1 and TRBJ2-3, with a tentative D call TRBD2 (6 bases). The V and J ends lost 5 bases and 0 bases respectively, with 9 bases between them. Per germline, CDR1 SGHAT and CDR2 FQDESV (reference sequence). The CDR3 loop spans 14 amino acids. CDR3 protein: CASSRRGSTDTQYF. CDR3 nucleotides: TGTGCCAGCAGCCGCCGGGGGAGCACAGATACGCAGTATTTT.

This clone occurred once. The chain couples TRBV10-3 to TRBJ2-5, with unresolved D. The CDR3 extends over 12 amino acids. Looked up from germline, CDR1 is ENHRY and CDR2 is SYGVKD. V lost 10 bases, J lost 1 base, and 10 bases lay in between. The DNA of the CDR3 is TGTGCCACTGGACCTTCCCAAGAGACCCAGTACTTC. This gives the protein CATGPSQETQYF.

This chain uses TRBV6-1 with TRBJ1-1; possible D gene TRBD1, 5 bases. V lost 1 base and J lost 4, with 13 bases in between. The germline CDR1 and CDR2 sequences are MNHNS and SASEGT. The CDR3 is 15 residues long. CDR3 sequence: CASSEGTTTSTEAFF. In DNA form, the CDR3 reads TGTGCCAGCAGTGAAGGGACAACAACCAGCACTGAAGCTTTCTTT.

Written as DNA, the CDR3 is TGTGCCAGCAGTGAAGCGCTCCAGCCCCAGCATTTT. It encodes CASSEALQPQHF. The V call is TRBV6-1, the J call TRBJ1-5; unclear D gene. Germline lookup yields CDR1 MNHNS and CDR2 SASEGT. The CDR3 contains 12 residues. V lost 0 bases to trimming and J lost 7 bases, with 4 bases between them.

The rearrangement uses TRBV7-2 and TRBJ2-1; D ambiguous. V lost 6 bases to trimming and J lost 4 bases, with 4 bases between them. The CDR3 sequence is 11 residues long. Germline V gene sequence: CDR1 SGHTA, CDR2 FQGNSA. The CDR3 sequence: CASRRYNEQFF. In DNA form, the CDR3 reads TGTGCCAGCAGGCGGTACAATGAGCAGTTCTTC.

This rearrangement joins TRBV5-6 to TRBJ2-1; D possibly corresponds to TRBD1 (6 bases). The CDR3 has 13 residues. CDR1 and CDR2 from the germline V gene are SGHDT and YYEEEE. The V gene lost 1 base and the J gene lost 9 bases, with 11 bases spanning the gap. The CDR3 nucleotides are TGTGCCAGCAGCTTGACAGGGTCAAGTGAGCAGTTCTTC. Residues: CASSLTGSSEQFF.

This clone was seen a single time. The chain recombines TRBV7-8 with TRBJ1-1; tentatively, D is TRBD1 (6 bases). V was pared by 5 bases and J by 8 bases, with 15 bases between. The CDR3 runs 13 residues. Germline loops: CDR1 SGHVS, CDR2 FQNEAQ. DNA for the CDR3: TGTGCCAGCAGCCAGGGGCAGAGAATAGAAGCTTTCTTT. Amino acids: CASSQGQRIEAFF.

J is TRBJ1-3 and V is TRBV30, with D hard to call. V lost 3 bases to trimming and J lost 2 bases, with 11 bases between them. CDR3 length: 14 residues. CDR1 is GTSNPN and CDR2 is SVGIG in the germline V gene (reference sequence). CDR3 protein: CAWRPGMTGNTIYF. The CDR3 region has the DNA TGTGCCTGGAGACCAGGCATGACTGGAAACACCATATATTTT.

The rearrangement uses TRBV2 and TRBJ2-2, with unresolved D. This CDR3 is 12 amino acids long. Germline V CDR1 and CDR2: SNHLY, FYNNEI. V was clipped by 10 bases and J by 4 bases, with 10 bases between them. The CDR3 DNA sequence: TGTGCCACCGGGCAGTCCACCGGGGAGCTGTTTTTT. Protein sequence: CATGQSTGELFF. Full variable domain (remainder filled in from reference TRBV2 and TRBJ2-2): EPEVTQTPSHQVTQMGQEVILRCVPISNHLYFYWYRQILGQKVEFLVSFYNNEISEKSEIFDDQFSVERPDGSNFTLKIRSTKLEDSAMYFCATGQSTGELFFGEGSRLTVL.

This clone was picked up many times. The chain uses TRBV6-6 and TRBJ2-7; 8 bases match TRBD1. Germline V CDR1 and CDR2: MNHNY, SVGAGI (reference sequence). J was trimmed by 3 bases and V by 6 bases; bases with no gene match: 7. The CDR3 sequence is 14 residues long. CDR3 sequence (DNA): TGTGCCAGCAGGGACAGGGTTCTATACTACGAGCAGTACTTC. Its translation: CASRDRVLYYEQYF.

V gene TRBV6-1 combines with J gene TRBJ1-6, with a weak D call TRBD1 (5 bases). V was trimmed by 7 bases and J by 5 bases, leaving 9 bases between them. The length of the CDR3 is 13 residues. Germline CDR1 and CDR2: MNHNS and SASEGT. CDR3 residues: CASKGADNSPLHF. The CDR3 coding sequence is TGTGCCAGCAAAGGGGCAGATAATTCACCCCTCCACTTT.

The J gene is TRBJ1-2, the V gene TRBV29-1, with a weak D call TRBD1 (6 bases). Germline values: CDR1 SQVTM, CDR2 ANQGSEA. CDR3 size: 13 residues. The V end lost 5 bases, the J end lost 0 bases, and 10 bases lay between the germline ends. DNA of the CDR3: TGCAGCGTTCAAGGGGGAGCTAACTATGGCTACACCTTC. Protein product: CSVQGGANYGYTF. Looking up the rest from reference TRBV29-1 and TRBJ1-2 gives the full variable domain: SAVISQKPSRDICQRGTSLTIQCQVDSQVTMMFWYRQQPGQSLTLIATANQGSEATYESGFVIDKFPISRPNLTFSTLTVSNMSPEDSSIYLCSVQGGANYGYTFGSGTRLTVV.

The chain carries TRBV7-9 and TRBJ2-5; 9 nucleotides line up with TRBD2. The V gene end was trimmed by 7 bases and the J gene end by 6 bases; junction bases not matched to a gene: 15. In germline, CDR1 is SEHNR, CDR2 FQNEAQ (reference sequence). This CDR3 has 16 residues. Here the CDR3 reads CASTLGSAGGPKTQYF. The CDR3 region has the DNA TGTGCCAGCACCTTGGGGTCCGCGGGGGGGCCGAAGACCCAGTACTTC.

This clone was found a few times. The chain couples TRBV29-1 to TRBJ2-5; D is perhaps TRBD1 or TRBD2 (5 bases each). V was trimmed by 7 bases and J by 0 bases, leaving 12 bases between them. The CDR3 loop spans 13 amino acids. In germline, CDR1 is SQVTM, CDR2 ANQGSEA. CDR3 DNA: TGCAGCGCTCTTGGGGGTAACCAAGAGACCCAGTACTTC. It codes for CSALGGNQETQYF.

The rearrangement uses TRBV18 and TRBJ2-7; possible D gene TRBD1, 7 bases. Germline V gene lookup returns CDR1 KGHSH and CDR2 LQKENI. The CDR3 totals 15 residues. With 5 bases removed from V and 7 bases from J, the gap between germline ends came to 21 bases. CDR3 loop: CASSSPGKGAGEQYF. CDR3 nucleotide sequence: TGTGCCAGCTCATCCCCCGGAAAGGGGGCGGGAGAGCAGTACTTC.

The rearrangement joins TRBV7-9 to TRBJ2-7; a weak D match, TRBD2 (6 bases). This CDR3 is 15 amino acids long. From germline, CDR1 is SEHNR and CDR2 FQNEAQ (reference sequence). V was cut by 3 bases and J by 2 bases, with 14 bases left in between. CDR3 amino acids: CASSFGGTQTYEQYF. CDR3 coding DNA: TGTGCCAGCAGCTTTGGCGGGACTCAGACCTACGAGCAGTACTTC.

J is TRBJ1-2 and V is TRBV4-1; D call uncertain. Trimming stripped 0 bases from V and 3 bases from J, with 8 bases between. In germline, CDR1 is MGHRA, CDR2 YSYEKL. The CDR3 sequence is 14 residues long. This CDR3 is CASSQEENHYGYTF. CDR3 DNA: TGCGCCAGCAGCCAAGAGGAGAACCACTATGGCTACACCTTC.

CDR3 region: CASSQDGGRGTAYTGELFF. CDR3 DNA sequence: TGTGCCAGCAGCCAAGATGGGGGGCGGGGGACAGCCTACACCGGGGAGCTGTTTTTT. The V gene is TRBV4-2, the J gene TRBJ2-2; D might be TRBD1 or TRBD2, each matching 7 bases. This CDR3 contains 19 residues. The V end was cut by 0 bases, the J end by 3 bases, with 20 bases between. The germline V gene has CDR1 LGHNA and CDR2 YNFKEQ.

The J gene is TRBJ2-3, the V gene TRBV18; TRBD1 aligns across 10 bases. Germline CDR1 is KGHSH and CDR2 is LQKENI. Unmatched junction bases numbered 9, after V lost 2 bases and J lost 1 base. This CDR3 comprises 18 residues. The CDR3: CASSPYPGTGAGTDTQYF. DNA of the CDR3: TGTGCCAGCTCACCATACCCCGGGACAGGGGCCGGCACAGATACGCAGTATTTT.

This chain links TRBV7-2 with TRBJ2-1, with 15 bases matching TRBD2. The CDR3 consists of 15 residues. Trimming took 4 bases from V and 9 from J; bases not matched to a gene: 4. CDR1 SGHTA and CDR2 FQGNSA come from the germline V gene. The CDR3 bases are TGTGCCAGCAGCTCCGGACTAGCGGGGGGGAGTGAGCAGTTCTTC. Its protein product is CASSSGLAGGSEQFF.

This chain connects TRBV18 to TRBJ2-6, with D possibly matching TRBD2 (6 bases). The V end lost 2 bases, the J end lost 2 bases, and 7 bases lay between the germline ends. There are 15 residues in the CDR3. CDR1 KGHSH and CDR2 LQKENI come from the germline V gene. The CDR3 sequence is CASSPGGAGANVLTF. For the CDR3, the DNA is TGTGCCAGCTCACCAGGCGGGGCTGGGGCCAACGTCCTGACTTTC.